The 5 T cell receptor beta chains below come from one sample, sequenced in a study of post-analysis software for immune sequencing data. General study findings and limits: When patients were compared with controls, five TRBV segments were more frequent, TRBV5-6, TRBV5-1 and TRBV20-1 among them.

Prepared TCR beta cDNA libraries contained unique molecular identifiers. TCRdb reanalysed the PCR reads using MiXCR and keeps one entry per CDR3 protein. Among hundreds of thousands of distinct CDR3 sequences listed, about 40% were seen once. Their target antigens are unknown. What was sequenced was blood. The origin of the receptors is a girl aged 5 to 17 with multiple sclerosis.

The rearrangement uses TRBV4-1 and TRBJ2-4, with D tentatively TRBD1 (6 bases). V was trimmed by 0 bases and J by 13 bases, leaving 19 bases between them. The germline V gene has CDR1 MGHRA and CDR2 YSYEKL. This CDR3 region has 15 residues. CDR3 in amino acids: CASSQDPVLAGEQYF. DNA of the CDR3: TGCGCCAGCAGCCAAGATCCCGTCCTAGCAGGGGAGCAGTACTTC.

The sample holds one count of this clonotype. The CDR3 loop reads CASSELLAGGGEQFF. For the CDR3, the DNA is TGTGCCAGCAGTGAATTACTAGCGGGAGGTGGTGAGCAGTTCTTC. This chain uses TRBV2 with TRBJ2-1; 12 bases are shared with TRBD2. The CDR3 extends over 15 amino acids. Germline assignment: CDR1 SNHLY and CDR2 FYNNEI. The junction had 5 bases not matched to a gene; V was cut back by 2 bases and J by 9 bases.

This clonotype was counted only a few times. V and J are TRBV5-1 and TRBJ2-7; the D gene is possibly TRBD2 (6 bases). Germline CDR1 is SGHRS and CDR2 is YFSETQ. CDR3 length: 16 residues. Trimming shortened V by 0 bases and J by 3 bases, and 16 bases separated the two germline ends. As DNA, the CDR3 is TGCGCCAGCAGCTTGGCCCCTGGGACTGTTGACTACGAGCAGTACTTC. It translates to CASSLAPGTVDYEQYF. The variable domain in full, with the rest retrieved from reference TRBV5-1 and TRBJ2-7, is KAGVTQTPRYLIKTRGQQVTLSCSPISGHRSVSWYQQTPGQGLQFLFEYFSETQRNKGNFPGRFSGRQFSNSRSEMNVSTLELGDSALYLCASSLAPGTVDYEQYFGPGTRLTVT.

The chain recombines TRBV7-9 with TRBJ1-1; possibly TRBD1 for D (6 bases). Germline V CDR1 and CDR2: SEHNR, FQNEAQ (reference sequence). CDR3 length equals 14 residues. The V gene lost 3 bases and the J gene lost 3 bases, with 11 bases spanning the gap. The CDR3 DNA reads as TGTGCCAGCAGCTTGAGGGGGTGGCACACTGAAGCTTTCTTT. Its translation is CASSLRGWHTEAFF.

This chain connects TRBV29-1 to TRBJ2-7, with D possibly matching TRBD2 (6 bases). The CDR3 totals 12 residues. CDR1 is SQVTM, CDR2 ANQGSEA, per germline. CDR3 bases: TGCGGCGGGATAGTTAGCTCCTACGAGCAGTACTTC. Encoded protein: CGGIVSSYEQYF.